This TCR beta chain emerged from a study of human T cells and chemical hapten exposure. Broader study findings: Alopecia affecting every donor means their immune response may not match healthy people's.

TCRdb re-called the RACE reads with MiXCR, one entry per CDR3 protein. The sample shows around 100,000 distinct CDR3 sequences, about 11% of them seen only once. Documented time point: patch test 1, 2 weeks after DPC sensitization. Regarding treatment: therapeutic diphenylcyclopropenone sensitization with weekly scalp DPC. Comment on this clonotype: Antigen: not known.

The CDR3 contains 13 residues. V shed 0 bases and J shed 5 bases, with 5 bases lying between them. Germline-derived CDR1 and CDR2 are LGHNA and YSLEER. The receptor was derived from a woman in her 40s with alopecia areata. Some clones in this sample may be carry-over from other donors' samples. The gene calls are TRBV4-3 and TRBJ1-5; D not resolved. The sequencing here drew on whole blood, taken in connection with sensitization to the hapten diphenylcyclopropenone (DPC). CDR3 DNA: TGCGCCAGCAGCCAAGATCGGGATCAGCCCCAGCATTTT. Amino acid sequence: CASSQDRDQPQHF.